The sequence of this TCR beta chain was determined in a study of blood T cell repertoires in COVID-19. V lost 6 bases and J lost 5; bases outside the gene matches: 14. This CDR3 contains 17 residues. The germline gives CDR1 LGHDT, CDR2 YNNKEL (reference sequence). Authors' data handling: Nucleated cell counts were estimated from reference gene primer amplification. The repertoire was sequenced with immunoSEQ multiplex PCR; TCRdb's copy has only in-frame clones and lacks some. The V and J calls and clone size come from that table; D and trimming were worked out from the DNA. The repertoire holds about 170,000 clones, more than 85% seen once, with about 2.5% in the top ten.

This chain joins TRBV3-1 (or the pseudogene TRBV3-2) and TRBJ2-5; 11 nucleotides align to TRBD2. What was sequenced was peripheral blood. This sequence originates from a woman of 80 years or more with COVID-19, enrolled during active disease. In DNA, the CDR3 is TGTGCCAGCAGTCCGCCTCGGACTAGCGGGCTGTGGGAGACCCAGTACTTC. The encoded protein is CASSPPRTSGLWETQYF.